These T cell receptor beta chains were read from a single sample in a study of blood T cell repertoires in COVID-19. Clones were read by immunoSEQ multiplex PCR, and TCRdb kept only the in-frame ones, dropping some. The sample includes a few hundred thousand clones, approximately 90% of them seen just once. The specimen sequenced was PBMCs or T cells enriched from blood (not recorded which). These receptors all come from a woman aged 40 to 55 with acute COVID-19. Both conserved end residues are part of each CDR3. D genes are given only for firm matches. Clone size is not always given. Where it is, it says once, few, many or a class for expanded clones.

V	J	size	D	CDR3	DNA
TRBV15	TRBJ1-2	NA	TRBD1	CATSRAGPGQTYGYTF	TGTGCCACCAGCAGAGCTGGACCGGGACAGACTTATGGCTACACCTTC
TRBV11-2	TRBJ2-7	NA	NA	CASSYTTDIYEQYF	TGTGCCAGCAGCTATACGACAGACATCTACGAGCAGTACTTC
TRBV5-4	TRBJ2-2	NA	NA	CASSLVLTTTGELFF	TGTGCCAGCAGCTTGGTCTTAACTACTACCGGGGAGCTGTTTTTT
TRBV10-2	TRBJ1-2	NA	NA	CASSTESTNYGYTF	TGCGCCAGCAGCACTGAGAGTACTAACTATGGCTACACCTTC
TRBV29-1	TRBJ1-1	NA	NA	CSVFKGRNMATEAFF	TGCAGCGTTTTTAAAGGGAGGAACATGGCCACTGAAGCTTTCTTT
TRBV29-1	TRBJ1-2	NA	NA	CSVVHSNYGYTF	TGCAGCGTAGTACACAGTAACTATGGCTACACCTTC
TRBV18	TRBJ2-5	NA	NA	CASSTLRETQYF	TGTGCCAGCTCTACCCTGAGGGAGACCCAGTACTTC
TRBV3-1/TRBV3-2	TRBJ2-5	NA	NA	CASSQELKRVPKPRSLLETQYF	TGTGCCAGCAGCCAAGAGCTCAAGAGGGTACCAAAACCCCGTTCCCTCTTGGAGACCCAGTACTTC
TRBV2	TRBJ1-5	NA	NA	CASRAGNQPQHF	TGTGCCAGCAGGGCAGGTAATCAGCCCCAGCATTTT
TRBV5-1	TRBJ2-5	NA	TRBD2	CASSLEGGETQYF	TGCGCCAGCAGCTTGGAGGGAGGGGAGACCCAGTACTTC
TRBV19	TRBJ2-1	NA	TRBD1	CASSQQGVELYNEQFF	TGTGCCAGTAGTCAGCAGGGGGTGGAACTCTACAATGAGCAGTTCTTC
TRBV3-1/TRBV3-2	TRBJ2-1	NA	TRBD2	CASSPVAGGPYNEQFF	TGTGCCAGCAGCCCTGTAGCGGGGGGACCGTACAATGAGCAGTTCTTC
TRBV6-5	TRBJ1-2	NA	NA	CASSYSPQVAGGYTF	TGTGCCAGCAGTTACTCTCCACAGGTGGCGGGGGGCTACACCTTC
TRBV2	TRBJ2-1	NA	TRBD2	CASSRSGGGSYNEQFF	TGTGCCAGTTCCCGTAGCGGGGGAGGCTCCTACAATGAGCAGTTCTTC
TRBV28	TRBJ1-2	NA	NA	CASSLTTEGYTF	TGTGCCAGCAGTTTAACCACGGAGGGCTACACCTTC
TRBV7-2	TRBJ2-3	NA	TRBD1	CASSLVRTGTQYF	TGTGCCAGCAGCTTAGTTAGGACAGGTACGCAGTATTTT
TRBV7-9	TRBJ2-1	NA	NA	CASSLDPGYNEQFF	TGTGCCAGCAGCTTAGATCCAGGGTACAATGAGCAGTTCTTC
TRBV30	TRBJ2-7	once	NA	CAFGATAEQYF	TGTGCCTTTGGGGCTACAGCCGAGCAGTACTTC
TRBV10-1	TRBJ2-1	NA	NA	CASSEMQGLNEQFF	TGCGCCAGCAGTGAGATGCAGGGCCTGAATGAGCAGTTCTTC
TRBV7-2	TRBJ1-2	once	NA	CASSPTVASYGYTF	TGTGCCAGCAGCCCCACAGTGGCCAGCTATGGCTACACCTTC
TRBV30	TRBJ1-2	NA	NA	CAWRIGDYGYTF	TGTGCCTGGAGGATAGGGGACTATGGCTACACCTTC
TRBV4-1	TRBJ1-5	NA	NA	CASSQGSGGALPQHF	TGCGCCAGCAGCCAAGGTTCCGGGGGGGCATTGCCCCAGCATTTT
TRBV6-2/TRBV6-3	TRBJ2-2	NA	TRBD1	CASSYPQGAWGTGELFF	TGTGCCAGCAGTTACCCCCAGGGGGCGTGGGGCACCGGGGAGCTGTTTTTT
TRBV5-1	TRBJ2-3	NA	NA	CASSLLTDTQYF	TGCGCCAGCAGCTTGCTCACAGATACGCAGTATTTT
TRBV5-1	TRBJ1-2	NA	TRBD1	CASSLVLGTGSDYGYTF	TGCGCCAGCAGCTTAGTTTTGGGGACAGGGAGTGACTATGGCTACACCTTC
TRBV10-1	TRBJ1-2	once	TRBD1	CASSTGTVKRSYTF	TGCGCCAGCAGTACTGGGACAGTCAAGAGGAGCTACACCTTC
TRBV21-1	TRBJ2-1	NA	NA	CASSKAIGLAGGPSNEQFF	TGTGCCAGCAGCAAAGCCATAGGGCTAGCGGGAGGGCCAAGCAATGAGCAGTTCTTC
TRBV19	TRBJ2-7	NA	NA	CASSTGPRGEQYF	TGTGCCAGTAGTACCGGGCCCCGGGGGGAGCAGTACTTC
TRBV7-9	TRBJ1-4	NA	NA	CASSFTGFSEKLFF	TGTGCCAGCAGCTTTACAGGGTTCAGTGAAAAACTGTTTTTT
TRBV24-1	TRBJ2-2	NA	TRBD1	CATSRTGPFAWNTGELFF	TGTGCCACCAGCAGGACAGGGCCTTTCGCCTGGAACACCGGGGAGCTGTTTTTT
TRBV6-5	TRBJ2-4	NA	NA	CASSYTLENIQYF	TGTGCCAGCAGTTACACTCTCGAAAACATTCAGTACTTC
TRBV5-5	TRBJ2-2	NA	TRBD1	CASSLTGAGELFF	TGTGCCAGCAGCCTAACAGGGGCCGGGGAGCTGTTTTTT
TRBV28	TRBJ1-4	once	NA	CASSLDDLGGGGKLFF	TGTGCCAGCAGTTTAGATGATTTGGGGGGCGGGGGAAAACTGTTTTTT
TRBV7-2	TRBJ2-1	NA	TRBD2	CASSLRGVPANEQFF	TGTGCCAGCAGCCTTCGGGGGGTGCCCGCCAATGAGCAGTTCTTC
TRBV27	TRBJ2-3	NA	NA	CASSFSGPTDTQYF	TGTGCCAGCAGTTTCAGCGGACCCACAGATACGCAGTATTTT
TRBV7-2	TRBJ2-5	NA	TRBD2	CASSLAPSGGAKTQYF	TGTGCCAGCAGCTTAGCGCCTAGCGGGGGGGCGAAGACCCAGTACTTC
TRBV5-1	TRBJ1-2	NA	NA	CASSLEVGHYGYTF	TGCGCCAGCAGCCTGGAGGTGGGGCACTATGGCTACACCTTC
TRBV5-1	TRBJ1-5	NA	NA	CASSLEVAGPNQPQHF	TGCGCCAGCAGCTTGGAGGTGGCAGGGCCCAATCAGCCCCAGCATTTT
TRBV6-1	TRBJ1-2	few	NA	CASSEVVQQANYGYTF	TGTGCCAGCAGTGAAGTTGTTCAACAAGCTAACTATGGCTACACCTTC
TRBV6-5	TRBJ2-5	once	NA	CASSYSGGGGETQYF	TGTGCCAGCAGTTACTCAGGAGGGGGCGGAGAGACCCAGTACTTC
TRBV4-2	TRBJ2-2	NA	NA	CASSPQEDTGELFF	TGTGCCAGCAGCCCCCAGGAGGACACCGGGGAGCTGTTTTTT
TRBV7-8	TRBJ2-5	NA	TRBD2	CASSFGLAGQETQYF	TGTGCCAGCAGCTTCGGACTAGCGGGGCAAGAGACCCAGTACTTC
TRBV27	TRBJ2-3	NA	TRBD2	CASSTGLAGGPSTDTQYF	TGTGCCAGCAGCACCGGACTAGCGGGAGGGCCAAGCACAGATACGCAGTATTTT
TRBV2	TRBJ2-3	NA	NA	CASRLGAAYTDTQYF	TGTGCCAGCCGCCTGGGGGCAGCCTACACAGATACGCAGTATTTT
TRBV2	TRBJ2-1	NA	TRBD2	CASVAGGGSNEQFF	TGTGCCAGCGTAGCGGGAGGGGGTTCCAATGAGCAGTTCTTC
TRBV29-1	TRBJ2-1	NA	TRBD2	CSSRRGNEQFF	TGCAGCTCACGGCGGGGGAATGAGCAGTTCTTC
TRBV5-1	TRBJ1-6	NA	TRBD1	CASSLADRGRSPLHF	TGCGCCAGCAGCTTGGCGGACAGGGGGCGTTCACCCCTCCACTTT
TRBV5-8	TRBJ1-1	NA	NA	CASSLLLNTEAFF	TGTGCCAGCAGCTTGCTCTTGAACACTGAAGCTTTCTTT
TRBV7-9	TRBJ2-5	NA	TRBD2	CASRGGQETQYF	TGTGCCAGCAGGGGGGGGCAAGAGACCCAGTACTTC
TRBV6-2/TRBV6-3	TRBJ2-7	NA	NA	CASSLETLTYEQYF	TGTGCCAGCAGTTTGGAGACGCTTACCTACGAGCAGTACTTC
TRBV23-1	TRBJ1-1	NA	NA	CASSLYTDTRDREAFF	TGCGCCAGCAGTCTCTATACCGATACTCGCGACAGGGAAGCTTTCTTT
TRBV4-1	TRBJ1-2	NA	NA	CASSPDISSYGYTF	TGCGCCAGCAGCCCGGACATTTCTTCCTATGGCTACACCTTC
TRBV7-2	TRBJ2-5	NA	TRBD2	CASSLDRLAGGTQYF	TGTGCCAGCAGCTTAGATAGACTAGCTGGTGGGACCCAGTACTTC
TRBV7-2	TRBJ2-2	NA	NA	CASSRPIMGRTGELFF	TGTGCCAGCAGCCGCCCAATAATGGGGAGGACCGGGGAGCTGTTTTTT
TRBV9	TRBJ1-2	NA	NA	CASSPQRPNYGYTF	TGTGCCAGCAGCCCTCAGAGGCCTAACTATGGCTACACCTTC
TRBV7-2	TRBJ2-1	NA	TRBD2	CASSSTSGDYNEQFF	TGTGCCAGCAGCTCCACTAGCGGGGATTACAATGAGCAGTTCTTC
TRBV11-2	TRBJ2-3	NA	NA	CASSVQVSTDTQYF	TGTGCCAGCAGCGTACAGGTTAGCACAGATACGCAGTATTTT
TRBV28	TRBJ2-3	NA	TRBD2	CASRGTSASTDTQYF	TGTGCCAGCAGGGGAACTAGCGCCAGCACAGATACGCAGTATTTT